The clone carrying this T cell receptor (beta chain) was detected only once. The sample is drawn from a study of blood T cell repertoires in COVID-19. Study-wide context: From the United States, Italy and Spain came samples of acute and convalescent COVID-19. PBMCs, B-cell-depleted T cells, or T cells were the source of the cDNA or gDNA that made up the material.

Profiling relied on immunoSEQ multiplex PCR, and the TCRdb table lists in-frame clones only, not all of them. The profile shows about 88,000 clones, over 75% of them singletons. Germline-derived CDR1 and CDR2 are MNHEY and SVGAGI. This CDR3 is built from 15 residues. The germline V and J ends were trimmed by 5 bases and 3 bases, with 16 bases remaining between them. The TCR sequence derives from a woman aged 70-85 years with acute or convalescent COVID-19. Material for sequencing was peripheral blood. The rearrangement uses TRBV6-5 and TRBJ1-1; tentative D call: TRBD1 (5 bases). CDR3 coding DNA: TGTGCCAGCAGTCCAAGATGGGGCCGGGACACTGAAGCTTTCTTT. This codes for CASSPRWGRDTEAFF.